This TCR beta chain was sequenced during a study of blood T cell repertoires in COVID-19. The table came from immunoSEQ multiplex PCR; TCRdb's copy has only in-frame clones and leaves some out. This sample yields fewer than 250,000 clones, of which over 75% are seen a single time; approximately 8.6% belongs to the top ten. Participants spanned ages roughly 18 to 90 years and resided in roughly 26 US areas. Cohort allocation depended upon clinical history that participants reported. Trimming took 0 bases from V and 3 from J, leaving 4 bases between them. This CDR3 has 13 amino acids. Germline V lookup: CDR1 SGHNT, CDR2 YYREEE (reference sequence).

The sequence derives from a woman aged 50 to 65 with acute COVID-19. The V and J genes are TRBV5-4 and TRBJ1-5; no clear D gene. The sample consisted of PBMCs or T cells enriched from blood (not recorded which). CDR3 sequence: CASSLGDNQPQHF. The CDR3 bases are TGTGCCAGCAGCTTGGGAGACAATCAGCCCCAGCATTTT.